What follows are 21 T cell receptor beta chains derived from one specimen sequenced in a study of blood T cell repertoires in COVID-19 (TCRdb year 2020). Library generation was performed with the immunoSEQ multiplex PCR assay. As stored in TCRdb, this immuneACCESS dataset retains in-frame rearrangements with V and J assigned. A fraction of the clones does not appear; measured against another copy, unresolved V genes explain less than half of the discrepancy, and the remainder lacks a known reason. The sample table contains over 50,000 clones; only one count was recorded for 80% to 90% of them. The ten largest clones add up to around 6.1% of the sample. Sequencing was carried out using peripheral blood. All receptors derive from a man aged 60 to 75 with acute or convalescent COVID-19.

The rearrangement uses TRBV7-2 and TRBJ1-4; weak D call: TRBD1 (6 bases). The ends were cut back, 3 bases at V and 6 bases at J, with 11 bases in the middle. The CDR3 has 14 residues. From germline, CDR1 is SGHTA and CDR2 FQGNSA. Written as DNA, the CDR3 is TGTGCCAGCAGCTTCCGCAGGGGAGATGAAAAACTGTTTTTT. Its protein is CASSFRRGDEKLFF.

V gene TRBV10-3 combines with J gene TRBJ1-5, with a possible D match to TRBD1 (6 bases). The V end was cut by 6 bases, the J end by 2 bases, with 14 bases between. The CDR3 covers 15 residues. CDR1 and CDR2 (germline): ENHRY, SYGVKD. The CDR3 protein is CAISWGQGGNQPQHF. The CDR3 bases are TGTGCCATCAGCTGGGGGCAGGGAGGCAATCAGCCCCAGCATTTT.

The V call is TRBV7-6, the J call TRBJ2-7; D is unresolved. Germline V gives CDR1 SGHVS, CDR2 FNYEAQ. The CDR3 is 13 residues long. V was clipped by 2 bases and J by 4 bases, with 9 bases between them. CDR3 sequence: CASSLNGGYEQYF. The CDR3 bases are TGTGCCAGCAGCTTAAATGGCGGTTACGAGCAGTACTTC. Full variable domain (missing parts from reference TRBV7-6 and TRBJ2-7): GAGVSQSPRYKVTKRGQDVALRCDPISGHVSLYWYRQALGQGPEFLTYFNYEAQQDKSGLPNDRFSAERPEGSISTLTIQRTEQRDSAMYRCASSLNGGYEQYFGPGTRLTVT.

The chain couples TRBV19 to TRBJ2-7; tentative D call: TRBD2 (5 bases). The CDR3 runs to 15 residues. Trimming cost V 6 bases and J 2 bases, with 17 bases left between them. Germline V gene sequence: CDR1 LNHDA, CDR2 SQIVND (reference sequence). The CDR3 DNA reads as TGTGCCAGTAGCACTTCGGGATCCCAGGCCTACGAGCAGTACTTC. It encodes CASSTSGSQAYEQYF.

The V call is TRBV7-8, the J call TRBJ2-3; 10 bases are a match to TRBD2. V lost 1 base, J lost 4 bases, and 5 bases stayed unmatched. From germline, CDR1 is SGHVS and CDR2 FQNEAQ. This CDR3 is built from 16 residues. The CDR3 here is CASSLGPSGGADTQYF. In DNA form, the CDR3 reads TGTGCCAGCAGCTTAGGGCCTAGCGGGGGTGCAGATACGCAGTATTTT.

The chain uses TRBV27 and TRBJ1-5; 7 bases map to TRBD1. Germline CDR1 reads MNHEY; CDR2 reads SMNVEV (reference sequence). Unmatched junction bases numbered 12, after V lost 6 bases and J lost 7 bases. The CDR3 loop spans 15 amino acids. CDR3: CASRPSGTDSQPQHF. The CDR3 DNA sequence: TGTGCCAGCAGACCCTCCGGGACAGATAGCCAGCCCCAGCATTTT.

This chain connects TRBV6-5 to TRBJ1-5; 11 positions agree with TRBD1. The trim removed 5 bases at V and 4 bases at J, leaving 4 bases unmatched. CDR3 length equals 15 residues. Germline CDR1 is MNHEY and CDR2 is SVGAGI. CDR3 nucleotide sequence: TGTGCCAGCAGTCTACGGGACAGGGGGAATCAGCCCCAGCATTTT. Protein: CASSLRDRGNQPQHF.

The chain carries TRBV6-2 or TRBV6-3 and TRBJ1-5; D remains unclear. This CDR3 has 12 amino acids. Germline-derived CDR1 and CDR2 are MNHEY and SVGEGT. Trimming removed 5 bases at V and 7 bases at J, with 9 bases between. The CDR3 reads CASSTTTQPQHF. CDR3 nucleotide sequence: TGTGCCAGCAGTACCACAACCCAGCCCCAGCATTTT.

The chain combines TRBV3-1 (or the pseudogene TRBV3-2) with TRBJ2-6; D is uncertain. Germline CDR1 reads LGHDT; CDR2 reads YNNKEL (reference sequence). V lost 0 bases and J lost 0, with 12 bases in between. The CDR3 is 18 amino acids. CDR3 sequence reads: CASSQDYGVSSGANVLTF. CDR3 coding DNA: TGTGCCAGCAGCCAAGATTACGGAGTAAGCTCTGGGGCCAACGTCCTGACTTTC.

The chain has TRBV5-6 and TRBJ1-5, with 7 bases fitting TRBD1. From germline, CDR1 is SGHDT and CDR2 YYEEEE. V lost 4 bases, J lost 7 bases, and 11 bases stayed unmatched. The CDR3 length is 15 residues. The CDR3 protein is CASSLLKGGGQPQHF. The DNA of the CDR3 is TGTGCCAGCAGCCTGCTGAAAGGGGGCGGGCAGCCCCAGCATTTT.

The chain is built from TRBV9 and TRBJ2-3, with 8 bases aligning to TRBD1. There are 15 residues in the CDR3. After removal of 0 bases from V and 4 bases from J, the junction contained 4 bases not matched to a gene. Germline V gene data show CDR1 as SGDLS and CDR2 as YYNGEE. The CDR3 sequence is CASSVGTGMADTQYF. In DNA form, the CDR3 reads TGTGCCAGCAGCGTAGGGACAGGGATGGCAGATACGCAGTATTTT.

The gene calls are TRBV6-5 and TRBJ2-1; TRBD2 aligns across 11 bases. J lost 5 bases, V lost 5 bases, and 5 bases had no gene match. The CDR3 is 15 residues long. The germline gives CDR1 MNHEY, CDR2 SVGAGI. The CDR3 sequence is CASSILAGGHNEQFF. The CDR3 DNA follows: TGTGCCAGCAGTATCTTAGCGGGGGGGCACAATGAGCAGTTCTTC.

This clone was seen a handful of times. Here the CDR3 reads CASSLLPSGGTMPTDTQYF. The CDR3 nucleotides read TGCGCCAGCAGCTTGCTCCCTAGCGGGGGTACAATGCCTACAGATACGCAGTATTTT. The chain links TRBV5-1 to TRBJ2-3, with 10 positions matching TRBD2. The CDR3 contains 19 residues. Trimming took 1 base from V and 3 from J; bases not matched to a gene: 14. CDR1 SGHRS and CDR2 YFSETQ come from the germline V gene.

The chain uses TRBV6-6 and TRBJ1-1; tentative D call: TRBD1 (5 bases). V shed 0 bases and J shed 7 bases, with 9 bases lying between them. Germline CDR1 reads MNHNY; CDR2 reads SVGAGI (reference sequence). This CDR3 comprises 13 residues. The CDR3 region has the DNA TGTGCCAGCAGTTACTCGGGGGGTATTGAAGCTTTCTTT. Translating gives CASSYSGGIEAFF.

V is TRBV10-3 and J is TRBJ2-5; 8 positions match TRBD1. V dropped 9 bases and J dropped 1; count of bases not matched to a gene: 1. CDR3 length equals 12 residues. CDR1 is ENHRY and CDR2 is SYGVKD in the germline V gene. The CDR3 DNA reads as TGTGCCATAGGACAGGGCCAAGAGACCCAGTACTTC. Its protein product is CAIGQGQETQYF.

The CDR3 reads CASSQDRGASGGAGEQFF. DNA for the CDR3: TGCGCCAGCAGCCAAGATAGGGGAGCTAGCGGGGGAGCAGGTGAGCAGTTCTTC. The rearrangement uses TRBV4-3 and TRBJ2-1; 10 nucleotides line up with TRBD2. CDR1 LGHNA and CDR2 YSLEER come from the germline V gene. The CDR3 length is 18 residues. The V gene end was trimmed by 0 bases and the J gene end by 9 bases; junction bases not matched to a gene: 14.

This clone showed up just once. This rearrangement joins TRBV7-9 to TRBJ2-3, with D unclear. The V end lost 2 bases, the J end lost 0 bases, and 12 bases lay between the germline ends. This CDR3 region has 16 residues. CDR1 and CDR2 (germline): SEHNR, FQNEAQ (reference sequence). The DNA of the CDR3 is TGTGCCAGCAGCTTATCGACTTCCTCTAGCACAGATACGCAGTATTTT. Protein: CASSLSTSSSTDTQYF. The whole variable domain, remainder taken from reference TRBV7-9 and TRBJ2-3, is DTGVSQNPRHKITKRGQNVTFRCDPISEHNRLYWYRQTLGQGPEFLTYFQNEAQLEKSRLLSDRFSAERPKGSFSTLEIQRTEQGDSAMYLCASSLSTSSSTDTQYFGPGTRLTVL.

This clone has a single count. This chain uses TRBV7-6 with TRBJ2-4, with D possibly being TRBD2 (7 bases). This CDR3 has 14 amino acids. Germline V lookup: CDR1 SGHVS, CDR2 FNYEAQ. Trimming pared 5 bases from V and 7 bases from J, leaving 15 bases between. The CDR3 DNA reads TGTGCCAGCAGCCTTAGGGGGGGGTTTAACATTCAGTACTTC. Its protein is CASSLRGGFNIQYF.

The chain couples TRBV18 to TRBJ2-1; 8 nucleotides match TRBD1. The length of the CDR3 is 20 residues. Germline CDR1 is KGHSH and CDR2 is LQKENI. V lost 0 bases to trimming and J lost 4 bases; unmatched junction nucleotides: 17. The CDR3 coding sequence is TGTGCCAGCTCACCACCAATCCGGACAGGGAGCGCCCTCTCTTACAATGAGCAGTTCTTC. It encodes CASSPPIRTGSALSYNEQFF.

This chain uses TRBV27 with TRBJ1-2; D may be TRBD1 (5 bases). The CDR3 runs to 13 residues. Germline CDR1 MNHEY, CDR2 SMNVEV (reference sequence). V shed 6 bases and J shed 4 bases, with 12 bases lying between them. The CDR3 region is CASSPWGGYGYTF. CDR3 bases: TGTGCCAGCAGCCCATGGGGGGGCTATGGCTACACCTTC.

The rearrangement uses TRBV19 and TRBJ1-2; possible D gene TRBD1, 5 bases. Trimming pared 6 bases from V and 7 bases from J, leaving 18 bases between. This CDR3 comprises 14 residues. In germline, CDR1 is LNHDA, CDR2 SQIVND (reference sequence). The CDR3 DNA sequence: TGTGCCAGTAGCAGGGACTTAGGGATAAGTGGCTACACCTTC. Translating it yields CASSRDLGISGYTF. The full variable domain, in which reference TRBV19 and TRBJ1-2 provide the parts outside the CDR3, is DGGITQSPKYLFRKEGQNVTLSCEQNLNHDAMYWYRQDPGQGLRLIYYSQIVNDFQKGDIAEGYSVSREKKESFPLTVTSAQKNPTAFYLCASSRDLGISGYTFGSGTRLTVV.